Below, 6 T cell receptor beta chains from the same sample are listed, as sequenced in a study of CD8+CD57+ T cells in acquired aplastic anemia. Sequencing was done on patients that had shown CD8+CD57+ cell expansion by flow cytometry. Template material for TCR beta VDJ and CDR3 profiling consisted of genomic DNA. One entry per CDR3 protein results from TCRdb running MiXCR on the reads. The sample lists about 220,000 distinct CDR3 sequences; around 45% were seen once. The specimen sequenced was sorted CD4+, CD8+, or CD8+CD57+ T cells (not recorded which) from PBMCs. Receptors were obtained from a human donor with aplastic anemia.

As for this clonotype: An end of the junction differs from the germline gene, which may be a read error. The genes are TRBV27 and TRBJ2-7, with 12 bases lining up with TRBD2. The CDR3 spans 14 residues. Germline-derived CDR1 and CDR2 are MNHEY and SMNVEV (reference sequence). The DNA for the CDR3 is TGTTCCAGCACTCCGACTAGCGGGAGCTACGAGCAGTACTTC. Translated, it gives CSSTPTSGSYEQYF.

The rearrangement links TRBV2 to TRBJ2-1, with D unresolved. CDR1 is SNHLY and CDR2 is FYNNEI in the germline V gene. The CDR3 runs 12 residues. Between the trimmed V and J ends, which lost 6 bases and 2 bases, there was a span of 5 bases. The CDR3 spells CASRGTYNEQFF. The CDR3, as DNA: TGTGCCAGCAGAGGGACCTACAATGAGCAGTTCTTC. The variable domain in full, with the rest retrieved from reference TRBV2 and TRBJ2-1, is EPEVTQTPSHQVTQMGQEVILRCVPISNHLYFYWYRQILGQKVEFLVSFYNNEISEKSEIFDDQFSVERPDGSNFTLKIRSTKLEDSAMYFCASRGTYNEQFFGPGTRLTVL.

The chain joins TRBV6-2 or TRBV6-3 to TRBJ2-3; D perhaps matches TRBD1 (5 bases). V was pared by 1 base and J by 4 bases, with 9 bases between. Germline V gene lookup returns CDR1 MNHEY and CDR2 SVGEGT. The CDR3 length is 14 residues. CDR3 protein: CASSYLGVADTQYF. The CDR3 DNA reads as TGTGCCAGCAGTTACTTAGGGGTAGCAGATACGCAGTATTTT.

CDR3 region: CATSATGLTGNQPQHF. The CDR3 DNA reads as TGTGCCACCAGTGCTACAGGGTTAACGGGCAATCAGCCCCAGCATTTT. The V gene is TRBV24-1, the J gene TRBJ1-5; possibly TRBD1 for D (6 bases). The V end lost 5 bases, the J end lost 2 bases, and 15 bases lay between the germline ends. This CDR3 is built from 16 residues. Germline CDR1 and CDR2: KGHDR and SFDVKD.

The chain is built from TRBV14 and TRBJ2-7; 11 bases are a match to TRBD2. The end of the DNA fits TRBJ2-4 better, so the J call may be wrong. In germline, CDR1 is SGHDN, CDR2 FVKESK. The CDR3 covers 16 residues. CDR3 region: CASSQASGGSKNIQYF. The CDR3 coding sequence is TGTGCCAGCAGCCAAGCTAGCGGGGGGTCCAAAAACATTCAGTACTTC.

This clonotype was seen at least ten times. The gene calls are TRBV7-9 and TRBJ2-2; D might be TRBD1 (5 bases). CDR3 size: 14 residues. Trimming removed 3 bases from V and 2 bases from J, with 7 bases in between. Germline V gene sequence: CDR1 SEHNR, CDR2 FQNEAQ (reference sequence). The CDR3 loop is CASSLTANTGELFF. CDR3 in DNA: TGTGCCAGCAGCTTGACAGCTAACACCGGGGAGCTGTTTTTT. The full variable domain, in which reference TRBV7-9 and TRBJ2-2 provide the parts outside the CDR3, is DTGVSQNPRHKITKRGQNVTFRCDPISEHNRLYWYRQTLGQGPEFLTYFQNEAQLEKSRLLSDRFSAERPKGSFSTLEIQRTEQGDSAMYLCASSLTANTGELFFGEGSRLTVL.